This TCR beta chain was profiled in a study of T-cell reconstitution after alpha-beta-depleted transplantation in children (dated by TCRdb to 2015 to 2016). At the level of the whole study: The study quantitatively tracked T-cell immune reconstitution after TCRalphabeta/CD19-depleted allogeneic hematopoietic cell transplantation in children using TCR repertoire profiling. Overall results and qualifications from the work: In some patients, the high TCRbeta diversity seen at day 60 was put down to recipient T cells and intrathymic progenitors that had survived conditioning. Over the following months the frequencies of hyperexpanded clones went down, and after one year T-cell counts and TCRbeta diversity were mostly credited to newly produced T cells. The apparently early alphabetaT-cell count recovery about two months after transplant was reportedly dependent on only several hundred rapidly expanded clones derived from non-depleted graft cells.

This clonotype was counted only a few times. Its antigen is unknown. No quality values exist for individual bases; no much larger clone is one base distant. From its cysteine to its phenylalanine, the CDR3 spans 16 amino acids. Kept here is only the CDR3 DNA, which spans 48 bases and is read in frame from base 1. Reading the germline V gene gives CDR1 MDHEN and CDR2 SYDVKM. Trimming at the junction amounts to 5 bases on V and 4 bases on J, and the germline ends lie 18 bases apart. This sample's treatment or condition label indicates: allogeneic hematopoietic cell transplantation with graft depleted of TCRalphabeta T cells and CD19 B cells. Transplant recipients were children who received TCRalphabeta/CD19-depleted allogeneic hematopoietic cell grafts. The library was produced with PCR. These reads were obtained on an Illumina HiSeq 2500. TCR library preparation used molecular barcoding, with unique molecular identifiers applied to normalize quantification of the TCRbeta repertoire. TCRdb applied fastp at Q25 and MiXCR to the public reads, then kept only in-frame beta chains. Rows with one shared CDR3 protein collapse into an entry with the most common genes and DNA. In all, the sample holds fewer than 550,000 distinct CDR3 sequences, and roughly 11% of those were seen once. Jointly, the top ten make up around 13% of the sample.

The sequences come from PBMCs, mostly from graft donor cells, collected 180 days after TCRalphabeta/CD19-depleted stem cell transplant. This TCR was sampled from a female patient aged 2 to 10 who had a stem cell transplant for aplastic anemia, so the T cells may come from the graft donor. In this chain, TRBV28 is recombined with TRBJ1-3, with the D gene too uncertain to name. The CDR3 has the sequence CASSPRGSGSGNTIYF. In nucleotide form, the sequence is TGTGCCAGCAGTCCCCGAGGCTCGGGGTCAGGAAACACCATATATTTT.